Sequencing of this T cell receptor (beta chain) was carried out in a study of beta chain features in type 1 diabetes. About the study: Regarding age, gender and cell yields, patients proved similar to healthy donors. Whole-study results and caveats: All four CD4+ subsets from Type 1 diabetes patients carried moderately but significantly shorter TCRB CDR3s.

To note about this clone: What it binds is unknown.

The investigators reverse transcribed all of the isolated RNA, so they sequenced expressed TCRB transcripts. The repertoire was sequenced with immunoSEQ multiplex PCR; TCRdb's copy has only in-frame clones and lacks some. The table includes 60,000 or so clones, 40% to 60% detected once. Germline V gene lookup returns CDR1 SGHTA and CDR2 FQGNSA. Between the trimmed V and J ends, which lost 1 base and 2 bases, there was a span of 5 bases. The CDR3 is made up of 13 amino acids. Sequencing was carried out using Tregs from blood. The receptor was derived from a woman in her 40s with type 1 diabetes. This rearrangement joins TRBV7-2 to TRBJ2-5; D not resolved. The CDR3 DNA is TGTGCCAGCAGCTTAGTACAACAAGAGACCCAGTACTTC. It yields the protein CASSLVQQETQYF.